Below are 10 T cell receptor beta chains sequenced from a single sample in a study of PD-L1 blockade in urothelial cancer. Time point: pretreatment peripheral blood. The protocol was immunoSEQ multiplex PCR, while the TCRdb copy is restricted to in-frame clones and leaves out a portion. In the table there are approximately 86,000 clones, about 85% of which are singletons. The starting material was PBMCs, obtained around atezolizumab (anti-PD-L1) treatment. The source is a man aged 40-50 years with urothelial cancer.

The J gene is TRBJ2-7, the V gene TRBV15; tentatively, D is TRBD1 (7 bases). V dropped 5 bases and J dropped 3 bases, with 20 bases sitting between them. Germline CDR1 reads LNHNV; CDR2 reads YYDKDF (reference sequence). The CDR3 extends over 16 amino acids. The CDR3 coding sequence is TGTGCCACCAGCTCCTCCGGTGGCAGGGGGGACTACGAGCAGTACTTC. Translating it yields CATSSSGGRGDYEQYF.

The V call is TRBV5-1, the J call TRBJ1-1; the match to TRBD1 covers 9 bases. V lost 5 bases, J lost 0 bases, and 2 bases stayed unmatched. Germline values: CDR1 SGHRS, CDR2 YFSETQ. The CDR3 has 14 amino acids. Written as DNA, the CDR3 is TGCGCCAGCAGAGACAGGGGGATGAACACTGAAGCTTTCTTT. Protein sequence: CASRDRGMNTEAFF.

The chain joins TRBV2 to TRBJ2-1, with D possibly TRBD2 on 5 matching bases. CDR3 length: 15 amino acids. Germline CDR1 and CDR2: SNHLY and FYNNEI. Trimming took 4 bases from V and 9 from J, leaving 19 bases between them. CDR3 bases: TGTGCCAGCAGTGGGGCGGGTGTCCCCTCAGTTGAGCAGTTCTTC. It yields the protein CASSGAGVPSVEQFF. The whole variable domain, filled in from reference TRBV2 and TRBJ2-1, reads EPEVTQTPSHQVTQMGQEVILRCVPISNHLYFYWYRQILGQKVEFLVSFYNNEISEKSEIFDDQFSVERPDGSNFTLKIRSTKLEDSAMYFCASSGAGVPSVEQFFGPGTRLTVL.

This chain uses TRBV5-6 with TRBJ1-5; D unresolved. Trimming stripped 0 bases from V and 8 bases from J, with 12 bases between. The germline gives CDR1 SGHDT, CDR2 YYEEEE. This CDR3 spans 14 amino acids. The DNA of the CDR3 is TGTGCCAGCAGCTTGGCCTCGGGGTCCGAGCCCCAGCATTTT. Its protein product is CASSLASGSEPQHF.

This clone showed up just a few times. The J gene is TRBJ1-4, the V gene TRBV5-1; 7 bases are shared with TRBD1. From germline, CDR1 is SGHRS and CDR2 YFSETQ. CDR3 length: 16 amino acids. V gave up 4 bases and J gave up 4 bases; unmatched junction bases: 10. The CDR3 bases are TGCGCCAGCAGCCTAACACCGGGACAGTATAATGAAAAACTGTTTTTT. Its protein product is CASSLTPGQYNEKLFF.

The chain recombines TRBV6-5 with TRBJ2-5; the D gene is possibly TRBD1 (6 bases). The V and J ends lost 5 bases and 5 bases respectively, with 9 bases between them. The CDR3 is 12 residues long. Germline V gives CDR1 MNHEY, CDR2 SVGAGI. For the CDR3, the DNA is TGTGCCAGCAGTGCAGGGGACGAGACCCAGTACTTC. The encoded protein is CASSAGDETQYF.

V and J are TRBV18 and TRBJ2-7; TRBD1 matches 9 bases. J gave up 4 bases and V 3 bases, and 4 bases lay outside the gene matches. The CDR3 contains 14 residues. Germline loops: CDR1 KGHSH, CDR2 LQKENI. The CDR3 bases are TGTGCCAGCTCACCTTGGGACAGGGTTTACGAGCAGTACTTC. Translating it yields CASSPWDRVYEQYF.

This clone has more than one count but fewer than ten. This sequence joins TRBV11-3 and TRBJ2-2; D may be TRBD1 (6 bases). Trimming stripped 5 bases from V and 4 bases from J, with 11 bases between. Germline-derived CDR1 and CDR2 are SGHNT and YENEEA. This CDR3 has 14 residues. The CDR3 DNA reads TGTGCCAGCAGCCGTGGGGGCGGCACCGGGGAGCTGTTTTTT. It encodes CASSRGGGTGELFF.

The J gene is TRBJ1-1, the V gene TRBV6-1, with TRBD1 as a possible D gene (6 bases). Germline lookup yields CDR1 MNHNS and CDR2 SASEGT. The CDR3 totals 16 residues. Trimming took off 2 bases at V and 0 bases at J, with 13 bases between the two ends. CDR3 sequence: CASSERGQIMNTEAFF. The CDR3 DNA sequence: TGTGCCAGCAGTGAACGTGGACAGATAATGAACACTGAAGCTTTCTTT.

This clone was detected once. The J gene is TRBJ1-1, the V gene TRBV6-6; D is undetermined. This CDR3 comprises 12 residues. Germline CDR1 reads MNHNY; CDR2 reads SVGAGI (reference sequence). V lost 2 bases and J lost 2, with 3 bases in between. CDR3 protein: CASSYTNTEAFF. The CDR3 DNA sequence: TGTGCCAGCAGTTACACTAACACTGAAGCTTTCTTT.